This entry lists 19 T cell receptor beta chains sequenced from one sample in a study of T-cell memory formation after mild COVID-19. TCRdb re-called the 5' RACE reads through MiXCR, storing one row per CDR3 protein. The table shows 300,000 or so distinct CDR3 sequences, with 15% to 20% occurring only once. Sequenced sample: PBMCs or a T cell subset sorted from them (not recorded which). The receptors were sampled from a man younger than 35 who had mild COVID-19 (a few samples of this study predate the infection). Cell type and time point are not known.

The V and J genes are TRBV5-8 and TRBJ2-7; the match to TRBD1 covers 7 bases. Trimming at V came to 2 bases and at J to 5 bases, leaving 10 bases not matched to a gene. Germline V CDR1 and CDR2: SGHTS, YDEGEE. The CDR3 runs to 15 residues. This CDR3 reads CASSFWTGMQDEQYV. Here the CDR3 DNA reads TGTGCCAGCAGCTTCTGGACAGGCATGCAGGACGAGCAGTACGTC.

DNA of the CDR3: TGCGCCAGCAACCGGGACAATACCTACGAGCAGTACTTC. The encoded protein is CASNRDNTYEQYF. This chain joins TRBV5-1 and TRBJ2-7, with D perhaps matching TRBD1 (6 bases). In germline, CDR1 is SGHRS, CDR2 YFSETQ. V was trimmed by 6 bases and J by 2 bases, leaving 12 bases between them. There are 13 residues in the CDR3.

This clonotype was seen repeatedly, ten times or more. The rearrangement joins TRBV19 to TRBJ1-1; perhaps TRBD1 as D (5 bases). The CDR3 covers 16 residues. Trimming took 8 bases from V and 1 from J, leaving 20 bases between them. Germline V gene data show CDR1 as LNHDA and CDR2 as SQIVND (reference sequence). The CDR3 nucleotides are TGTGCCAGTCTAAACTTTGCAGGGTTGGGGAACACTGAAGCTTTCTTT. The encoded protein is CASLNFAGLGNTEAFF.

The chain joins TRBV11-2 to TRBJ2-5; tentatively, D is TRBD2 (5 bases). Germline CDR1 SGHAT, CDR2 FQNNGV. This CDR3 has 13 residues. Trimming shortened V by 5 bases and J by 5 bases, and 12 bases separated the two germline ends. The CDR3 sequence: CASSLRDWETQYF. CDR3 DNA sequence: TGTGCCAGCAGCCTTCGGGATTGGGAGACCCAGTACTTC.

V gene TRBV7-3 combines with J gene TRBJ1-1, with no clear D. V was clipped by 5 bases and J by 11 bases, with 12 bases between them. The CDR3 totals 11 residues. From germline, CDR1 is SGHTA and CDR2 FQGTGA. The CDR3 region is CASSAGDVAFF. In DNA, the CDR3 is TGTGCCAGCAGCGCGGGAGATGTGGCTTTCTTT.

The gene calls are TRBV6-6 and TRBJ2-7, with D tentatively TRBD1 (5 bases). The CDR3 sequence is 12 residues long. V shed 8 bases and J shed 4 bases, with 12 bases lying between them. CDR1 and CDR2 (germline): MNHNY, SVGAGI (reference sequence). This chain's CDR3 is CASQDSGYEQYV. CDR3 in DNA: TGTGCCAGCCAAGATTCAGGGTACGAGCAGTACGTC.

The CDR3 loop is CSALDLAHRTDTQYF. The CDR3 nucleotides are TGCAGTGCTTTGGATCTAGCGCATCGGACAGATACGCAGTATTTT. The chain recombines TRBV20-1 with TRBJ2-3; D possibly corresponds to TRBD2 (6 bases). V was shortened by 5 bases and J by 3 bases, with 18 bases between the two germline ends. This CDR3 has 15 residues. The germline gives CDR1 DFQATT, CDR2 SNEGSKA (reference sequence).

The rearrangement links TRBV9 to TRBJ2-5; the match to TRBD2 covers 8 bases. There are 16 residues in the CDR3. Germline CDR1 reads SGDLS; CDR2 reads YYNGEE. V lost 0 bases to trimming and J lost 5 bases; unmatched junction nucleotides: 9. The CDR3: CASSVVGGGQVETQYF. CDR3 DNA sequence: TGTGCCAGCAGCGTAGTTGGCGGGGGGCAGGTGGAGACCCAGTACTTC.

The rearrangement links TRBV6-5 to TRBJ1-2; D might be TRBD1 (6 bases). The CDR3 has 15 residues. Deletions cut 6 bases from V and 2 bases from J, with 16 bases between. Looked up from germline, CDR1 is MNHEY and CDR2 is SVGAGI. As DNA, the CDR3 is TGTGCCAGCAGCAAATATCCACAGGGAAACTATGGCTACACCTTC. Translation gives CASSKYPQGNYGYTF.

This clonotype appeared a few times. The chain couples TRBV28 to TRBJ2-1, with 7 bases fitting TRBD2. In germline, CDR1 is MDHEN, CDR2 SYDVKM. V lost 6 bases and J lost 0; bases outside the gene matches: 8. This CDR3 comprises 16 residues. In DNA, the CDR3 is TGTGCCAGCAGGGGTGGTGGGGGGGGCTCCTACAATGAGCAGTTCTTC. Translated, it gives CASRGGGGGSYNEQFF.

The rearrangement uses TRBV2 and TRBJ2-7; 7 bases align to TRBD1. V lost 6 bases, J lost 7 bases, and 9 bases stayed unmatched. The CDR3 contains 13 residues. Germline loops: CDR1 SNHLY, CDR2 FYNNEI. CDR3 region: CASSPTGSQEQYV. The CDR3 coding sequence is TGTGCCAGCAGCCCGACAGGGTCCCAGGAGCAGTACGTC.

The rearrangement links TRBV27 to TRBJ2-1; the match to TRBD2 covers 11 bases. V shed 2 bases, J shed 8 bases, and the junction held 5 bases outside the gene matches. This CDR3 has 15 residues. Germline V lookup: CDR1 MNHEY, CDR2 SMNVEV (reference sequence). Written as DNA, the CDR3 is TGTGCCAGCAGTTTACGACTAGCGGGGTCGGATGAGCAGTTCTTC. It translates to CASSLRLAGSDEQFF.

The rearrangement joins TRBV19 to TRBJ2-5; D may be TRBD2 (7 bases). V lost 10 bases and J 5 bases, leaving 14 bases between the germline ends. This CDR3 is 12 amino acids long. The germline gives CDR1 LNHDA, CDR2 SQIVND (reference sequence). The CDR3 loop reads CATGGPGETQYF. The DNA of the CDR3 is TGTGCCACCGGGGGGCCCGGGGAGACCCAGTACTTC.

The chain combines TRBV5-1 with TRBJ2-3, with D perhaps TRBD2 (5 bases). The V gene's germline CDR1 is SGHRS and CDR2 YFSETQ. This CDR3 comprises 14 residues. V dropped 5 bases and J dropped 0 bases, with 10 bases sitting between them. In nucleotides, the CDR3 is TGCGCCAGCAGAGTAGCGTCTAGCACAGATACGCAGTATTTT. Translation: CASRVASSTDTQYF.

The rearrangement uses TRBV13 and TRBJ1-1; D unclear. CDR3 size: 12 residues. CDR1 is PRHDT, CDR2 FYEKMQ, per germline (reference sequence). V lost 3 bases and J lost 7, with 9 bases in between. CDR3 DNA: TGTGCCAGCAGCTTTGAACTTTTTGAAGCTTTCTTT. This encodes CASSFELFEAFF.

This clonotype was found many times. The genes are TRBV25-1 and TRBJ1-1; no definite D call. Germline V lookup: CDR1 MGHDK, CDR2 SYGVNS. The CDR3 runs 14 residues. V gave up 0 bases and J gave up 1 base, with 6 bases separating them. The CDR3 nucleotides are TGTGCCAGCAGTGAATATAGACAGAACACTGAAGCTTTCTTT. Protein: CASSEYRQNTEAFF.

The chain recombines TRBV6-4 with TRBJ1-1, with 12 nucleotides matching TRBD1. The germline V gene encodes CDR1 MRHNA and CDR2 SNTAGT. The CDR3 is made up of 15 amino acids. After removal of 6 bases from V and 4 bases from J, the junction contained 6 bases not matched to a gene. The DNA for the CDR3 is TGTGCCAGCAGGGGACAGGGGGCTATGGGCACTGAAGCTTTCTTT. Amino acid sequence: CASRGQGAMGTEAFF.

This clonotype was found a few times. The gene calls are TRBV7-9 and TRBJ2-1; D is tentatively TRBD1 or TRBD2 (5 bases each). The CDR3 contains 17 residues. Per germline, CDR1 SEHNR and CDR2 FQNEAQ (reference sequence). V shed 1 base and J shed 0 bases, with 13 bases lying between them. The CDR3 sequence is CASSLVGRQSSYNEQFF. The CDR3 nucleotides read TGTGCCAGCAGCTTAGTGGGGAGACAGAGCTCCTACAATGAGCAGTTCTTC.

This clonotype turned up a few times. This rearrangement joins TRBV3-1 to TRBJ2-1; D gene uncertain. The CDR3 totals 14 residues. Between the trimmed V and J ends, which lost 3 bases and 6 bases, there was a span of 12 bases. Germline V gene data show CDR1 as LGHDT and CDR2 as YNNKEL (reference sequence). This chain's CDR3 is CASSQDNYSNEQFF. The CDR3 DNA is TGTGCCAGCAGCCAGGATAATTACAGCAATGAGCAGTTCTTC.